This entry lists 2 T cell receptor beta chains sequenced from one sample in a study of cytomegalovirus exposure and HLA in healthy donors. 60 Vbeta and 13 Jbeta primers were used in PCR. Repertoires were generated with immunoSEQ multiplex PCR, while TCRdb's copy carries only in-frame clones and drops some. The data hold fewer than 200,000 clones, with more than 80% observed a single time. Sequences were obtained from PBMCs. These receptors were collected from a young woman in good health and CMV-seronegative.

This clone turned up a few times. The chain uses TRBV15 and TRBJ2-3; TRBD2 aligns across 9 bases. Looked up from germline, CDR1 is LNHNV and CDR2 is YYDKDF (reference sequence). Trimming at V came to 0 bases and at J to 3 bases, leaving 13 bases not matched to a gene. The length of the CDR3 is 19 residues. The CDR3 coding sequence is TGTGCCACCAGCAGAGATGGGAGTAGCGGGGGAGTCGGGACAGATACGCAGTATTTT. Amino acids: CATSRDGSSGGVGTDTQYF.

This clone has a handful of counts. The chain is built from TRBV5-6 and TRBJ1-1, with D possibly being TRBD1 (6 bases). The CDR3 covers 15 residues. Germline-derived CDR1 and CDR2 are SGHDT and YYEEEE. Trimming cost V 3 bases and J 0 bases, with 12 bases left between them. The CDR3 loop is CASSSRDKLNTEAFF. In nucleotides, the CDR3 is TGTGCCAGCAGCTCCCGGGACAAGCTGAACACTGAAGCTTTCTTT.